Sequencing of this T cell receptor (beta chain) was carried out in a study of CD8 T cells in Susac syndrome. RNA in amounts of roughly 0.5 to 1 ug was reverse transcribed with random hexamers. TCRdb called the immunoSEQ multiplex PCR reads again in MiXCR, with one record for every CDR3 protein. The table has some 450,000 distinct CDR3 sequences, more than 80% seen once. The germline gives CDR1 SGDLS, CDR2 YYNGEE. With 4 bases clipped from V and 3 bases from J, the junction kept 7 bases outside the gene matches. The CDR3 is 14 residues long. V usage is TRBV9 and J usage is TRBJ2-7, with 7 nucleotides matching TRBD1. This clonotype was sampled from a human donor with multiple sclerosis. Sequencing input: CD8+ T cells from PBMCs. CDR3 nucleotides: TGTGCCAGCAGCTCCGGGGACAGTAACTACGAGCAGTACTTC. Its protein product is CASSSGDSNYEQYF.